This T cell receptor beta chain was sequenced during a study of blood T cell repertoires in COVID-19. For the study at large: COVID-19 samples, acute and convalescent, were from the United States, Italy and Spain. PBMCs, B-cell-depleted T cells, or T cells were the source of the cDNA or gDNA that made up the material.

J gave up 6 bases and V 5 bases, and 10 bases lay outside the gene matches. The CDR3 runs 15 residues. Germline V CDR1 and CDR2: LNHDA, SQIVND (reference sequence). Original processing notes: Amplification of reference gene primers provided the estimated nucleated cell counts. TCRdb's copy holds only in-frame clones and misses some; the assay was immunoSEQ multiplex PCR. That table supplies the V and J calls and clone size; D and trimming were determined from the DNA. The sample lists roughly 120,000 clones, under 95% occurring once. This clone appeared a single time. The sequenced material came from peripheral blood. This rearrangement joins TRBV19 to TRBJ1-2; 9 bases align to TRBD1. This TCR came from a man aged 60 to 75 with COVID-19, enrolled during active disease. CDR3 nucleotide sequence: TGTGCCAGTAGTCCGGTGTTACAGGGGGCTGATGGCTACACCTTC. This sequence encodes CASSPVLQGADGYTF.